A selection of T cell receptor beta chains follows, all from one sample in a study of cytomegalovirus exposure and HLA in healthy donors. TCRdb's copy holds only in-frame clones and misses some; the assay was immunoSEQ multiplex PCR. The data show 90,000 to 100,000 clones, with more than 55% seen just once and under 6% held by the top ten. Sequencing input: PBMCs. The receptors come from a boy aged 5-17 years in good health and CMV-seropositive. CDR3s include the opening cysteine and the closing phenylalanine or tryptophan. The D gene is left open where the match is weak. Not all rows give a size; the values are once, few, many and, for expanded clones, a class.

d_call | j_call | v_call | clone_size | cdr3_nt | cdr3_aa
NA | TRBJ1-5 | TRBV19 | NA | TGTGCCAGTAGTATCAACAGGGCCAGCAATCAGCCCCAGCATTTT | CASSINRASNQPQHF
TRBD1 | TRBJ1-2 | TRBV5-1 | few | TGCGCCAGCAGCTTTCCCAGGGGGGATGGCTACACCTTC | CASSFPRGDGYTF
TRBD1 | TRBJ2-6 | TRBV7-8 | NA | TGTGCCAGCAGCGCCCCCGGGACAGGCTCTGGGGCCAACGTCCTGACTTTC | CASSAPGTGSGANVLTF
NA | TRBJ2-7 | TRBV27 | NA | TGTGCCAGCAGTTTCGGGAGAACCTACGAGCAGTACTTC | CASSFGRTYEQYF
TRBD2 | TRBJ2-2 | TRBV2 | once | TGTGCCAGCAGCGGGACCCGGGGGGACACCGGGGAGCTGTTTTTT | CASSGTRGDTGELFF
NA | TRBJ2-3 | TRBV5-1 | NA | TGCGCCAGCAGTGAGGCGCCTTTCACAGATACGCAGTATTTT | CASSEAPFTDTQYF
TRBD1 | TRBJ2-7 | TRBV6-1 | few | TGTGCCAGCAATGGATTGACAGGGGCGGGTGAGCAGTACTTC | CASNGLTGAGEQYF
NA | TRBJ2-2 | TRBV9 | NA | TGTGCCAGCAGCGTAGGAACAGCGAACACCGGGGAGCTGTTTTTT | CASSVGTANTGELFF
NA | TRBJ2-3 | TRBV6-5 | NA | TGTGCCAGCAGTTACTCTCTCACAGATACGCAGTATTTT | CASSYSLTDTQYF
NA | TRBJ1-2 | TRBV27 | NA | TGTGCCAGCAGTTTCCAGGGAGGGGGCTACACCTTC | CASSFQGGGYTF
TRBD1 | TRBJ1-2 | TRBV30 | NA | TGTGCCTGGAGGGGGGGTAGGGGGCCTAACTATGGCTACACCTTC | CAWRGGRGPNYGYTF
NA | TRBJ2-7 | TRBV7-9 | NA | TGTGCCAGCAGCTTTACACAGGGCTACGAGCAGTACTTC | CASSFTQGYEQYF
TRBD1 | TRBJ2-3 | TRBV25-1 | NA | TGTGCCAGCAGTGAATGGGGACAGGGGGTGTCGACAGATACGCAGTATTTT | CASSEWGQGVSTDTQYF
TRBD1 | TRBJ1-2 | TRBV6-1 | NA | TGTGCCAGCAGTGAGGGGACAGTCTATGGCTACACCTTC | CASSEGTVYGYTF
TRBD1 | TRBJ1-2 | TRBV19 | NA | TGTGCCACTCAAAAGGGACAGGGCTCTGGCTACACCTTC | CATQKGQGSGYTF
TRBD2 | TRBJ2-3 | TRBV2 | few | TGTGCCAGCAGCCCGGGACTAGCGCCTCGCACAGATACGCAGTATTTT | CASSPGLAPRTDTQYF
TRBD2 | TRBJ2-3 | TRBV5-1 | NA | TGCGCCAGCAGCTTGGATCAGAGGGTAGCGGGGGGGCCAGGGGATACGCAGTATTTT | CASSLDQRVAGGPGDTQYF
TRBD2 | TRBJ2-1 | TRBV5-4 | few | TGTGCCAGCAGCTTCGCGGGGGGTTACAATGAGCAGTTCTTC | CASSFAGGYNEQFF
NA | TRBJ2-3 | TRBV15 | few | TGTGCCACCAGCAGATCCCGGGGGACAGATACGCAGTATTTT | CATSRSRGTDTQYF
NA | TRBJ2-5 | TRBV27 | NA | TGTGCCAGCAGTTTTCACAGCCAAGAGACCCAGTACTTC | CASSFHSQETQYF
NA | TRBJ1-5 | TRBV5-6 | NA | TGTGCCAGCAGCTCGGGAATTCATCAGCCCCAGCATTTT | CASSSGIHQPQHF
NA | TRBJ2-3 | TRBV7-2 | few | TGTGCCAGCAGCTCCCCGGATAGGGGAGATACGCAGTATTTT | CASSSPDRGDTQYF
NA | TRBJ1-1 | TRBV5-1 | few | TGCGCCAGCAGCTTGGGAGAAAGCACTGAAGCTTTCTTT | CASSLGESTEAFF
TRBD2 | TRBJ2-1 | TRBV29-1 | NA | TGCAGCGTTGATGGACTAGCGGGTTACAATGAGCAGTTCTTC | CSVDGLAGYNEQFF
NA | TRBJ2-5 | TRBV7-9 | NA | TGTGCCAGCAGCCCTACCAACGGAGAGGAGACCCAGTACTTC | CASSPTNGEETQYF
TRBD1 | TRBJ2-7 | TRBV5-1 | once | TGCGCCAGCAGCCCCGGGACAGGGGGATCCTACGAGCAGTACTTC | CASSPGTGGSYEQYF
NA | TRBJ2-3 | TRBV19 | NA | TGTGCCAGCCATCCGGGCAGGGGCCCACCATGGGCAGATACGCGGTATTTT | CASHPGRGPPWADTRYF
NA | TRBJ2-3 | TRBV4-3 | NA | TGCGCCAGCAGCCAAGGCGGGTCTCTGGATAGCACAGATACGCAGTATTTT | CASSQGGSLDSTDTQYF
NA | TRBJ1-3 | TRBV7-7 | once | TGTGCCAGCAGCCCGGGACAATCCGGAAACACCATATATTTT | CASSPGQSGNTIYF
NA | TRBJ1-1 | TRBV9 | NA | TGTGCCAGCAGCGTAGCTCAGGGTACTGAAGCTTTCTTT | CASSVAQGTEAFF
TRBD1 | TRBJ2-3 | TRBV4-1 | NA | TGCGCCAGCAGCCAGAGGGACAGAGCAATCACAGATACGCAGTATTTT | CASSQRDRAITDTQYF
TRBD1 | TRBJ1-2 | TRBV29-1 | NA | TGCAGCGCGGCACATTTGGGACAGAGGTTTTCTGGCTACACCTTC | CSAAHLGQRFSGYTF
NA | TRBJ1-6 | TRBV7-3 | NA | TGTGCCAGCAGCTCGACAGCTTCAAATTCACCCCTCCACTTT | CASSSTASNSPLHF
NA | TRBJ2-2 | TRBV6-5 | NA | TGTGCCAGCAGTGAACCAGGGGGGCCCGGGGAGCTGTTTTTT | CASSEPGGPGELFF
NA | TRBJ1-2 | TRBV9 | few | TGTGCCAGCAGCCCACGGAGAGAAGGGGTTTACTATGGCTACACCTTC | CASSPRREGVYYGYTF
TRBD2 | TRBJ2-7 | TRBV6-1 | NA | TGTGCCAGCAGTTCACTAGCGGCCTCAGCCTACGAGCAGTACTTC | CASSSLAASAYEQYF
NA | TRBJ2-7 | TRBV9 | NA | TGTGCCAGCAGCGGAAGCGGATACGAGCAGTACTTC | CASSGSGYEQYF
TRBD1 | TRBJ1-4 | TRBV4-3 | once | TGCGCCAGCAGCCAAGAAGGGACAGGGTATGAAAAACTGTTTTTT | CASSQEGTGYEKLFF
NA | TRBJ1-2 | TRBV5-6 | NA | TGTGCCAGCAGCTTGGAGGGGTGGCAGGATGGCTACACCTTC | CASSLEGWQDGYTF
TRBD1 | TRBJ1-5 | TRBV27 | few | TGTGCCAGCAGACTAGACGGGACAGGGGTATCGAGGGGACAGCCCCAGCATTTT | CASRLDGTGVSRGQPQHF
NA | TRBJ1-1 | TRBV18 | once | TGTGCCAGCTCAGTGATTGGAGGGGACACTGAAGCTTTCTTT | CASSVIGGDTEAFF
TRBD1 | TRBJ2-3 | TRBV5-1 | NA | TGCGCCAGCAGCATCGGACAGGGCAAGTGGGATACGCAGTATTTT | CASSIGQGKWDTQYF
TRBD1 | TRBJ2-3 | TRBV7-9 | few | TGTGCCAGCAGCCCCCGGGACAGGGAGGTTGGAGATACGCAGTATTTT | CASSPRDREVGDTQYF
NA | TRBJ2-1 | TRBV7-9 | NA | TGTGCCAGCAGCTGGGTTACAGTGGATGAGCAGTTCTTC | CASSWVTVDEQFF
NA | TRBJ1-2 | TRBV23-1 | NA | TGCGCCAGCAGTCAATCGTGTGGAGGGGATGGCTACACCTTC | CASSQSCGGDGYTF
NA | TRBJ2-3 | TRBV5-4 | once | TGTGCCAGCAGCTTGAAGCGGTTAGACGCAGATACGCAGTATTTT | CASSLKRLDADTQYF
NA | TRBJ1-5 | TRBV5-6 | NA | TGTGCCAGCAGCAACCGGGACAATAGGGGTAGCAATCAGCCCCAGCATTTT | CASSNRDNRGSNQPQHF
TRBD1 | TRBJ1-1 | TRBV19 | NA | TGTGCCAGTAGTATTAACAGGGGCCCTGAAGCTTTCTTT | CASSINRGPEAFF
NA | TRBJ2-7 | TRBV2 | NA | TGTGCCAGCACCCGGACAGCCTCGACCTACGAGCAGTACTTC | CASTRTASTYEQYF
TRBD1 | TRBJ1-3 | TRBV6-5 | NA | TGTGCCAGCTATACAGGGGTCTCTGGAAACACCATATATTTT | CASYTGVSGNTIYF
NA | TRBJ2-5 | TRBV5-1 | few | TGCGCCAGCAGCTCACAGGGGGGGCGGGAGACCCAGTACTTC | CASSSQGGRETQYF
NA | TRBJ2-2 | TRBV7-8 | once | TGTGCCAGCATCCAGGGGCAGGCGAACACCGGGGAGCTGTTTTTT | CASIQGQANTGELFF